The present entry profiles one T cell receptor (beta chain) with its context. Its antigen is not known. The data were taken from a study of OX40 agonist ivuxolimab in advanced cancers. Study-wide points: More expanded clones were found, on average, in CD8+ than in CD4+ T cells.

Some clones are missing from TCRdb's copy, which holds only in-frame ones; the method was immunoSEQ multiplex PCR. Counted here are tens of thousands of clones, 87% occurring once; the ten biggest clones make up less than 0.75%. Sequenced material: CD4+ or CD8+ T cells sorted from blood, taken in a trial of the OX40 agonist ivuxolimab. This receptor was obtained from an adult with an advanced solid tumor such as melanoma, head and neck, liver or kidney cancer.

This CDR3 reads CASSEAFSEQYF. The CDR3 bases are TGTGCCAGCAGTGAAGCTTTCTCGGAGCAGTACTTC. The rearrangement uses TRBV6-1 and TRBJ2-7; the D is unclear. The V end lost 0 bases, the J end lost 7 bases, and 7 bases lay between the germline ends. Germline values: CDR1 MNHNS, CDR2 SASEGT. This CDR3 comprises 12 residues.